This T cell receptor beta chain was recovered during a study of cytomegalovirus exposure and HLA in healthy donors. The PCR made use of 60 Vbeta and 13 Jbeta primers. Libraries were prepared by immunoSEQ multiplex PCR; TCRdb keeps only in-frame clonotypes and omits some of them. The sample consists of 150,000 or so clones, roughly 80% of them appearing once. V dropped 4 bases and J dropped 6 bases, with 15 bases sitting between them. The CDR3 covers 14 residues. The germline gives CDR1 MDHEN, CDR2 SYDVKM. This clonotype was obtained from a woman aged 40-49 years in good health and CMV-seropositive. Input material: PBMCs. The chain is built from TRBV28 and TRBJ1-2, with no clear D. DNA for the CDR3: TGTGCCAGCAGTTGGTCCACCGGAGGTAATGGCTACACCTTC. As protein: CASSWSTGGNGYTF.